This T cell receptor (beta chain) was sequenced for a study of shared clonotypes between healthy human individuals. The CDR3 totals 18 residues. With V trimmed by 0 bases and J by 4 bases, 5 bases remained unmatched. Germline CDR1 and CDR2: SGHRS and YFSETQ. Turning to this clone: Its cognate antigen is unknown.

Assay used: immunoSEQ multiplex PCR; TCRdb lists only in-frame clones, some missing. The sample shows nearly 1,000,000 clones, roughly 72% of them seen only once. Study results and limitations: Clonotype sharing among donors was thought likely to change with sequencing depth. What limited the represented genetic and exposure-history diversity was the small number of donors.

Donors comprised only Caucasian adults living in Nashville, Tennessee. CD45RA+ naive and CD45RA-negative memory subsets were separated from CD4+ cells. The sequencing input was memory CD4+ T cells sorted from blood. Subset meaning: CD45RA-negative fraction. The chain has TRBV5-1 and TRBJ2-3, with 16 bases aligning to TRBD2. The source is a man aged 18 to 30 in good health. The CDR3 sequence is CASSLEGLAGGPADTQYF. The CDR3 bases are TGCGCCAGCAGCTTGGAGGGACTAGCGGGAGGGCCTGCAGATACGCAGTATTTT.